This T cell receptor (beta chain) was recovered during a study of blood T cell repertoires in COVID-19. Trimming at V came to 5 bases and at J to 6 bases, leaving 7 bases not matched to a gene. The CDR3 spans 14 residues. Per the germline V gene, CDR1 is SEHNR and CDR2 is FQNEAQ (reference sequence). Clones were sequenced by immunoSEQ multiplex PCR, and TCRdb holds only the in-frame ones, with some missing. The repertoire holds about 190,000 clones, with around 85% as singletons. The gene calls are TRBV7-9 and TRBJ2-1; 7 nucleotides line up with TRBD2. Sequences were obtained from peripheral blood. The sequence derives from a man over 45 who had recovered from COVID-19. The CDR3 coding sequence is TGTGCCAGCAGCCCGGGGAGGGCGGGCAATGAGCAGTTCTTC. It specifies CASSPGRAGNEQFF.